The 12 T cell receptor beta chains reported below all come from one sample, sequenced in a study of regulatory T cells in long-lasting Graves disease. Arm-PCR of CDR3 regions and iRepertoire HTBI primers were used to build TCR beta libraries. In TCRdb, the multiplex PCR reads were re-called with MiXCR into one record per CDR3 protein. The sample has about 340,000 distinct CDR3 sequences; less than 20% are singletons. Time point here: persistent/refractory GD, antithyroid drugs over 5 years with positive TRAb. The TCR library was made from RNA that had been extracted from PBMCs in TRIzol. The sequencing used peripheral blood mononuclear cells (PBMCs), collected when the disease was refractory, from a patient treated with antithyroid drugs. These receptors were taken from a female donor with Graves disease.

This clonotype was detected many times. This chain uses TRBV13 with TRBJ2-7; 7 nucleotides agree with TRBD1. V shed 5 bases and J 0 bases; nucleotides not matched to a gene: 7. The CDR3 is made up of 15 amino acids. The germline gives CDR1 PRHDT, CDR2 FYEKMQ (reference sequence). CDR3 bases: TGTGCCAGCAGCCATGACAGGGTCAGCTCCTACGAGCAGTACTTC. Protein: CASSHDRVSSYEQYF.

The sample holds many counts of this clonotype. The rearrangement uses TRBV2 and TRBJ1-1; no clear D. This CDR3 has 15 amino acids. V dropped 7 bases and J dropped 0 bases, with 15 bases sitting between them. Germline V gives CDR1 SNHLY, CDR2 FYNNEI. CDR3 sequence reads: CASTQDRGMNTEAFF. The CDR3 DNA sequence: TGTGCCAGCACCCAGGATCGGGGAATGAACACTGAAGCTTTCTTT.

This clonotype was observed at least ten times. This chain connects TRBV6-2 or TRBV6-3 to TRBJ1-5; D is unclear. The CDR3 runs to 17 residues. Trimming removed 5 bases at V and 5 bases at J, with 22 bases between. CDR1 is MNHEY and CDR2 is SVGEGT in the germline V gene. This CDR3 is CASSTHVVRRLHQPQHF. The CDR3 DNA sequence: TGTGCCAGCAGTACCCACGTAGTTCGTCGCTTACATCAGCCCCAGCATTTT.

This clonotype was picked up many times. This chain links TRBV28 with TRBJ1-6; the match to TRBD1 covers 7 bases. The CDR3 runs 14 residues. Germline CDR1 MDHEN, CDR2 SYDVKM. V was pared by 7 bases and J by 10 bases, with 10 bases of the junction left unmatched. CDR3 in DNA: TGTGCCAGCACCCCAACAGGGGCCTCCTCACCCCTCCACTTT. Residues: CASTPTGASSPLHF.

In this sample, this clonotype turned up many times. V and J are TRBV7-8 and TRBJ1-5, with TRBD1 matching 11 bases. CDR1 and CDR2 (germline): SGHVS, FQNEAQ. Trimming at V came to 1 base and at J to 5 bases, leaving 13 bases not matched to a gene. The CDR3 length is 19 residues. The CDR3 sequence: CASSLVGGQDRGLYQPQHF. CDR3 nucleotides: TGTGCCAGCAGCTTAGTGGGGGGCCAGGACAGGGGGCTGTATCAGCCCCAGCATTTT.

The chain couples TRBV7-3 to TRBJ2-2; 7 nucleotides line up with TRBD1. The J segment lost 2 bases and the V segment lost 5 bases, leaving 8 bases of the junction unmatched. The length of the CDR3 is 16 residues. Germline V gene sequence: CDR1 SGHTA, CDR2 FQGTGA. CDR3 sequence: CASSRSGQFNTGELFF. The CDR3 DNA reads TGTGCCAGCAGCCGATCGGGACAGTTTAACACCGGGGAGCTGTTTTTT.

The chain combines TRBV27 with TRBJ2-5; no definite D call. The CDR3 is made up of 16 amino acids. Per germline, CDR1 MNHEY and CDR2 SMNVEV (reference sequence). The V gene lost 3 bases and the J gene lost 0 bases, with 14 bases spanning the gap. The CDR3 DNA sequence: TGTGCCAGCAGTTTTTCCCCCGCTAAATACCAAGAGACCCAGTACTTC. It is translated as CASSFSPAKYQETQYF.

This clonotype has ten or more counts. The chain combines TRBV20-1 with TRBJ2-5, with 7 bases lining up with TRBD1. This CDR3 is built from 13 residues. From germline, CDR1 is DFQATT and CDR2 SNEGSKA (reference sequence). Losses at the gene ends were 4 bases for V and 3 bases for J; bases not matched to a gene: 5. The CDR3 region has the DNA TGCAGTGCTATAACAGGGGCCGAAGAGACCCAGTACTTC. Protein: CSAITGAEETQYF.

This clonotype was detected ten times or more. The rearrangement uses TRBV12-3 or TRBV12-4 and TRBJ1-1; 11 bases are shared with TRBD1. The V and J ends lost 6 bases and 4 bases, in that order; junction bases with no gene match: 7. This CDR3 has 15 residues. CDR3 in amino acids: CASSPGQGARTEAFF. Here the CDR3 DNA reads TGTGCCAGCAGCCCAGGACAGGGGGCGCGCACTGAAGCTTTCTTT.

The rearrangement links TRBV28 to TRBJ2-3, with TRBD1 matching over 7 bases. V shed 4 bases and J 2 bases; nucleotides not matched to a gene: 9. Per germline, CDR1 MDHEN and CDR2 SYDVKM. The CDR3 totals 16 residues. CDR3 region: CASSSQTGRTTDTQYF. CDR3 coding DNA: TGTGCCAGCAGTTCCCAGACAGGGCGAACCACAGATACGCAGTATTTT.

This clonotype has just a few counts. The chain has TRBV5-1 and TRBJ1-1, with 9 bases fitting TRBD1. CDR1 and CDR2 (germline): SGHRS, YFSETQ. The V and J ends lost 4 bases and 4 bases, in that order; junction bases with no gene match: 2. CDR3 length: 13 amino acids. CDR3 region: CASSGDRVTEAFF. The CDR3 nucleotides are TGCGCCAGCAGCGGGGACAGGGTCACTGAAGCTTTCTTT.

Many counts were recorded for this clonotype. V and J are TRBV11-2 and TRBJ2-7, with 10 bases lining up with TRBD1. Germline CDR1 reads SGHAT; CDR2 reads FQNNGV. J was trimmed by 2 bases and V by 7 bases; bases with no gene match: 5. The CDR3 has 14 residues. The CDR3 region has the DNA TGTGCCAGCAACGGACAGGGGGTAACCTACGAGCAGTACTTC. Translating gives CASNGQGVTYEQYF.